This TCR beta chain came from a study of regulatory T cells in long-lasting Graves disease. Time point noted: persistent/refractory GD, antithyroid drugs over 5 years with positive TRAb. From RNA extracted from PBMCs, the TCR library was made. Into tubes containing EDTA, approximately 9.4 milliliters of peripheral blood were drawn. General study points: Sharing of public clonotypes was greater in persistent patients (more than 2,500) than in new patients (around 930). Preferential use of TRBV28, TRBJ1-2 and TRBJ2-5 was seen in persistent disease.

Construction of the TCR beta libraries employed iRepertoire HTBI primers in conjunction with Arm-PCR of CDR3 regions. MiXCR was run by TCRdb on the multiplex PCR reads, yielding one entry per CDR3 protein. The data contain fewer than 400,000 distinct CDR3 sequences, 20% to 25% of them singletons. The CDR3 extends over 12 amino acids. Germline CDR1 reads DFQATT; CDR2 reads SNEGSKA (reference sequence). V shed 3 bases, J shed 5 bases, and the junction held 3 bases outside the gene matches. This clonotype appeared a few times. Antigen: not known. The TCR was taken from a female donor with Graves disease. The chain carries TRBV20-1 and TRBJ2-7; 8 bases align to TRBD1. This sample comprised peripheral blood mononuclear cells (PBMCs), obtained when the disease was refractory, from a patient treated with antithyroid drugs. As DNA, the CDR3 is TGCAGTGCTAGCGGGACAGGTAACGAGCAGTACTTC. Its translation is CSASGTGNEQYF.